This T cell receptor (beta chain) was sequenced during a study of shared clonotypes between healthy human individuals. Study in general: Per-donor plates numbered three CD4 naive, three CD4 memory, two CD8 naive and one CD8 memory.

Only Caucasian adults living in Nashville, Tennessee made up the donor group. Assay runs were performed at deep level. Measured with immunoSEQ multiplex PCR; TCRdb has only the in-frame clones, and not every one. The sample holds 1.5 million to 1.9 million clones, approximately 98% seen once. V was trimmed by 5 bases and J by 7 bases, leaving 21 bases between them. This CDR3 is built from 16 residues. Germline V gene sequence: CDR1 LNHDA, CDR2 SQIVND (reference sequence). Material: naive CD4+ T cells sorted from blood. Regarding subset: CD45RA+ positively selected. The origin of this receptor is a man aged 25-45 years in good health. V usage is TRBV19 and J usage is TRBJ2-1; the D is unclear. Here the CDR3 reads CASSGAASRPGNEQFF. For the CDR3, the DNA is TGTGCCAGTAGTGGCGCAGCGAGCCGGCCTGGGAATGAGCAGTTCTTC.